This T cell receptor (beta chain) was sequenced during a study of PD-L1 blockade in urothelial cancer. CDR3 size: 13 residues. V shed 5 bases, J shed 6 bases, and the junction held 6 bases outside the gene matches. The germline V gene has CDR1 SGHTA and CDR2 FQGNSA. Each PCR had synthetic TCR analog templates added to it as a spike-in. TCRdb's copy holds only in-frame clones and misses some; the assay was immunoSEQ multiplex PCR. The sample carries about 45,000 clones, around nine tenths recorded once. The sample was PBMCs, taken around atezolizumab (anti-PD-L1) treatment. The origin of this receptor is a woman aged 60 to 75 with urothelial cancer. V usage is TRBV7-2 and J usage is TRBJ2-7, with 8 bases that match TRBD1. CDR3 coding DNA: TGTGCCAGCAGCCCTACAGGGGGGCTCGAGCAGTACTTC. It translates to CASSPTGGLEQYF.